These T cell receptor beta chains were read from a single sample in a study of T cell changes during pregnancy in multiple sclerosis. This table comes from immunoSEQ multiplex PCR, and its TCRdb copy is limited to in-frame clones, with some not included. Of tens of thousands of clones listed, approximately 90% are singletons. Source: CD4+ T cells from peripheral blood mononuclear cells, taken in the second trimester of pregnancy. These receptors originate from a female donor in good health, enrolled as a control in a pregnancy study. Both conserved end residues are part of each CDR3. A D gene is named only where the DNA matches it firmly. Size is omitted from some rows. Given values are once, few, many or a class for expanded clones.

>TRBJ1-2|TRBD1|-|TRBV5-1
TGCGCCAGCAGCCTAGGGACAGGGCACTATGGCTACACCTTC
CASSLGTGHYGYTF
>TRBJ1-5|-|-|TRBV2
TGTGCCAGCAGTCCCCAGGGCCTTGGGGCCCAGCATTTT
CASSPQGLGAQHF
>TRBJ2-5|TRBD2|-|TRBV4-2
TGTGCCAGCAGTTCGGGCGCGGGGGGCCCAGAGACCCAGTACTTC
CASSSGAGGPETQYF
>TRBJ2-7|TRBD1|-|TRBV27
TGTGCCAGCAGCTTCCGACAGGGGAGAACCTACGAGCAGTACTTC
CASSFRQGRTYEQYF
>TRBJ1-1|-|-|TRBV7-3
TGTGCCAGCAGCTTACGCGGGGACACTGAAGCTTTCTTT
CASSLRGDTEAFF
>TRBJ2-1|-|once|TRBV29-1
TGCAGCGTCAGGGAATTCAAGCAGTTCTTC
CSVREFKQFF
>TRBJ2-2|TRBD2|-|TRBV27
TGTGCCAGCAGTTTTACTAGCGGGGCCGCGAACACCGGGGAGCTGTTTTTT
CASSFTSGAANTGELFF
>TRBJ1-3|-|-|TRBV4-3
TGCGCCAGCAGCCGGGACTATTCTGGAAACACCATATATTTT
CASSRDYSGNTIYF
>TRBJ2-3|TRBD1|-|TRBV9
TGTGCCAGCAGCGTAGATCACAGGGGCGGGTTAGATACGCAGTATTTT
CASSVDHRGGLDTQYF
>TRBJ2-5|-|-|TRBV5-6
TGTGCCAGCAGCTTTCTAGTCCAAGAGACCCAGTACTTC
CASSFLVQETQYF
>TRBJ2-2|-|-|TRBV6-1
TGTGCCAGCAGTGAACTAACAGGGACCGGGGAGCTGTTTTTT
CASSELTGTGELFF
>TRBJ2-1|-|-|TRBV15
TGTGCCACCAGCAGAGGAAGGGGCCCGAGCTCCTACAATGAGCAGTTCTTC
CATSRGRGPSSYNEQFF
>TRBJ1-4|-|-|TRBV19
TGTGCCAGTAGACACGCAACTAATGAAAAACTGTTTTTT
CASRHATNEKLFF
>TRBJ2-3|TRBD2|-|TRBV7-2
TGTGCCAGCAGCTTAGAGCGGGGGATGTTCGATACGCAGTATTTT
CASSLERGMFDTQYF
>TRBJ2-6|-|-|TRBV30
TGTGCCGTACGGACAGAATACTCTGGGGCCAACGTCCTGACTTTC
CAVRTEYSGANVLTF
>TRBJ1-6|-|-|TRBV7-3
TGTGCCAGCAGCTTAACAATCCAGGGTAGGAATTCACCCCTCCACTTT
CASSLTIQGRNSPLHF
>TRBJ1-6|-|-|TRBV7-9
TGTGCCAGCAGCACCGGGAAAAATTCACCCCTCCACTTT
CASSTGKNSPLHF
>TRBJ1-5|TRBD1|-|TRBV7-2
TGTGCCAGCAGCATGTCCGGGACAGGGGGCGCAAGCAATCAGCCCCAGCATTTT
CASSMSGTGGASNQPQHF
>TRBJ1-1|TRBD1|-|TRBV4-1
TGCGCCAGCAGCCAAGGGGACAGGGTGAACACTGAAGCTTTCTTT
CASSQGDRVNTEAFF
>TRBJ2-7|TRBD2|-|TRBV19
TGTGCCAGTAGGCCTAGCGGGGGGTACGAGCAGTACTTC
CASRPSGGYEQYF
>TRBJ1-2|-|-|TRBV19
TGTGCCAGTAGTCGGGCAGGGCCGATTACTAACTATGGCTACACCTTC
CASSRAGPITNYGYTF
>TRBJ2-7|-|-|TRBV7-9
TGTGCCAGCAGCCCCCAGGACTCCCTCGGGCGGTACGAGCAGTACTTC
CASSPQDSLGRYEQYF
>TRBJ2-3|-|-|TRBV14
TGTGCCAGCAGCCAAGAAGGGCAGGGCCCCACAGATACGCAGTATTTT
CASSQEGQGPTDTQYF
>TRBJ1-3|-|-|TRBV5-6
TGTGCCAGCAGCCTGTATCTGACTTACTCTGGAAACACCATATATTTT
CASSLYLTYSGNTIYF
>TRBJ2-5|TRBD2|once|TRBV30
TGTGCCTGGAGTTATAGCGGGGGAGAGACCCAGTACTTC
CAWSYSGGETQYF
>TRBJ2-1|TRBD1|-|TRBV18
TGTGCCAGCTCAACCGGGACAGGGGCCTACAATGAGCAGTTCTTC
CASSTGTGAYNEQFF
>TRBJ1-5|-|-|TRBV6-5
TGTGCCAGCAGTTACTCGGCAGGGGATCAGCCCCAGCATTTT
CASSYSAGDQPQHF
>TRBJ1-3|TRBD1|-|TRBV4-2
TGTGCCAGCAGCTTCCCCGGGACAGCCTCAAACACCATATATTTT
CASSFPGTASNTIYF
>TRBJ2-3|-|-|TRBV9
TGTGCCAGCAGCGTTGGGGACGCGGGGCGCACAGATACGCAGTATTTT
CASSVGDAGRTDTQYF
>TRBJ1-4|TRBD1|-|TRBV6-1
TGTGCCAGCAGTCCACGGACAGGGGGCAATGAAAAACTGTTTTTT
CASSPRTGGNEKLFF
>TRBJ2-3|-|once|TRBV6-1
TGTGCCAGCAGTCCTGGGGGCGCCACAGATACGCAGTATTTT
CASSPGGATDTQYF
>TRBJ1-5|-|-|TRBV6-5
TGTGCCAGCGCTTCTAGGGAGGCTCAGCCCCAGCATTTT
CASASREAQPQHF
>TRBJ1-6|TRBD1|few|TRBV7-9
TGTGCCAGCAGCTCGGGGACAGGGGGATATTCACCCCTCCACTTT
CASSSGTGGYSPLHF
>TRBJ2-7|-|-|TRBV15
TGTGCCACCAGCGCTACCCAGGCAGGTGCCTACGAGCAGTACTTC
CATSATQAGAYEQYF
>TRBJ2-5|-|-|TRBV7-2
TGTGCCAGCAGCTCAGACTCCGGACAGAAAGAGACCCAGTACTTC
CASSSDSGQKETQYF
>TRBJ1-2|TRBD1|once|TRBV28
TGTGCCAGCAGTTCCCCAGGGACAGGGGGAAACTATGGCTACACCTTC
CASSSPGTGGNYGYTF
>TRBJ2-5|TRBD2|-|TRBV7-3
TGTGCCAGCAGCACCAGCGGGGGGGCCGTAGAGACCCAGTACTTC
CASSTSGGAVETQYF
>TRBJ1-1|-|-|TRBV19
TGTGCCAGTAGTCCCGGACAGCTACAAGCTTTCTTT
CASSPGQLQAFF
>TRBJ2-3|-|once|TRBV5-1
TGCGCCAGCAGCTTCCAGGGCACAGATACGCAGTATTTT
CASSFQGTDTQYF
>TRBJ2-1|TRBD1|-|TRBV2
TGTGCCAGCAGTGGGGACAGGGCAAGGGAGGAGCAGTTCTTC
CASSGDRAREEQFF